Shown below are 32 T cell receptor beta chains from a single sample sequenced in a study of T-cell reconstitution after alpha-beta-depleted transplantation in children. This sample's TCRbeta library carried unique molecular identifier barcodes. MiXCR, run by TCRdb on the PCR reads, gives a single entry per CDR3 protein. The repertoire consists of hundreds of thousands of distinct CDR3 sequences, with about a sixth occurring once and the leading ten covering less than 30%. Sequenced here: PBMCs, mostly from graft donor cells, sampled 360 days after TCRalphabeta/CD19-depleted stem cell transplant. These receptors were taken from a boy in the first two years of life who had a stem cell transplant for Wiskott-Aldrich syndrome, so the T cells may come from the graft donor.

The chain uses TRBV25-1 and TRBJ1-1, with TRBD1 identical over 7 bases. The junction had 3 bases not matched to a gene; V was cut back by 0 bases and J by 8 bases. CDR1 MGHDK and CDR2 SYGVNS come from the germline V gene. CDR3 length: 13 residues. The CDR3 loop reads CASSEYLQGEAFF. DNA of the CDR3: TGTGCCAGCAGTGAATATCTACAGGGGGAAGCTTTCTTT.

This clonotype was counted ten times or more. The CDR3 DNA follows: TGTGCCAGCAGCCCCCGAATTAAGGGAGGAGTATACGAGCAGTACTTC. Protein: CASSPRIKGGVYEQYF. V and J are TRBV11-2 and TRBJ2-7; TRBD2 might be the D (6 bases). Trimming took off 5 bases at V and 4 bases at J, with 21 bases between the two ends. The germline V gene has CDR1 SGHAT and CDR2 FQNNGV. The CDR3 has 16 amino acids.

V is TRBV14 and J is TRBJ1-5; D is possibly TRBD1 (5 bases). Germline lookup yields CDR1 SGHDN and CDR2 FVKESK. The length of the CDR3 is 14 residues. V shed 1 base and J shed 2 bases, with 6 bases lying between them. Written as DNA, the CDR3 is TGTGCCAGCAGCCAAGGGGGCCGCAATCAGCCCCAGCATTTT. Residues: CASSQGGRNQPQHF.

V is TRBV5-1 and J is TRBJ2-1; TRBD2 matches at 10 bases. The CDR3 extends over 16 amino acids. V trimming: 6 bases; J trimming: 4 bases; junction bases outside the gene matches: 10. The germline gives CDR1 SGHRS, CDR2 YFSETQ. This CDR3 reads CASTSPQTSGYNEQFF. The CDR3 DNA is TGCGCCAGCACCTCACCCCAGACTAGCGGGTACAATGAGCAGTTCTTC.

A few counts support this clonotype. J is TRBJ2-4 and V is TRBV20-1, with 7 bases aligning to TRBD1. The V gene's germline CDR1 is DFQATT and CDR2 SNEGSKA (reference sequence). CDR3 length: 14 residues. J was trimmed by 3 bases and V by 5 bases; bases with no gene match: 7. DNA for the CDR3: TGCAGTGCTCCACTCGACAGGGTCAAAAACATTCAGTACTTC. This gives the protein CSAPLDRVKNIQYF.

This clonotype was recorded a few times. V usage is TRBV7-9 and J usage is TRBJ1-6, with D maybe TRBD1 (5 bases). The CDR3 consists of 13 residues. Trimming removed 4 bases at V and 8 bases at J, with 9 bases between. Per germline, CDR1 SEHNR and CDR2 FQNEAQ (reference sequence). This CDR3 reads CASSSQGDSPLHF. The DNA for the CDR3 is TGTGCCAGCAGCTCTCAAGGGGATTCACCCCTCCACTTT.

The V and J genes are TRBV5-1 and TRBJ2-4; 9 bases are shared with TRBD1. The germline V gene has CDR1 SGHRS and CDR2 YFSETQ. This CDR3 has 15 residues. The junction had 6 bases not matched to a gene; V was cut back by 0 bases and J by 8 bases. CDR3 sequence (DNA): TGCGCCAGCAGCTTGGGGACAGGGGCGAGAGACATTCAGTACTTC. It encodes CASSLGTGARDIQYF.

V usage is TRBV10-3 and J usage is TRBJ2-5; D unresolved. Germline CDR1 is ENHRY and CDR2 is SYGVKD. V was shortened by 4 bases and J by 5 bases, with 8 bases between the two germline ends. This CDR3 spans 12 amino acids. The CDR3: CAISGLMETQYF. CDR3 DNA: TGTGCCATCAGTGGGCTTATGGAGACCCAGTACTTC.

This clonotype was seen a few times. V is TRBV10-3 and J is TRBJ2-7; 11 nucleotides match TRBD2. V lost 0 bases and J lost 5; bases outside the gene matches: 6. Germline CDR1 is ENHRY and CDR2 is SYGVKD. This CDR3 contains 16 residues. CDR3 in DNA: TGTGCCATCAGTGAGTCATATAGCGGGGGGGATAACGAGCAGTACTTC. This codes for CAISESYSGGDNEQYF.

This chain uses TRBV10-3 with TRBJ2-7, with TRBD1 matching 8 bases. CDR1 ENHRY and CDR2 SYGVKD come from the germline V gene. The CDR3 runs to 15 residues. Germline trimming cut 3 bases from V and 2 bases from J; bases unmatched to any gene: 6. CDR3 nucleotide sequence: TGTGCCATCAGTGATGGACAGGGCGGAACCTACGAGCAGTACTTC. The encoded protein is CAISDGQGGTYEQYF.

This clonotype occurred a few times. The chain couples TRBV11-2 to TRBJ2-7, with D possibly being TRBD2 (5 bases). V was cut by 1 base and J by 0 bases, with 16 bases left in between. The germline gives CDR1 SGHAT, CDR2 FQNNGV. This CDR3 has 17 residues. CDR3 nucleotide sequence: TGTGCCAGCAGCTTAGGTATACGGAGGACGATCTCCTACGAGCAGTACTTC. Residues: CASSLGIRRTISYEQYF.

The genes are TRBV18 and TRBJ2-1, with D perhaps TRBD2 (5 bases). CDR1 and CDR2 (germline): KGHSH, LQKENI. Trimming left V 6 bases short and J 0 bases short, with 12 bases between. The CDR3 consists of 15 residues. The DNA for the CDR3 is TGTGCCAGCTCGAGGACTTTGGACTCCTACAATGAGCAGTTCTTC. Translation gives CASSRTLDSYNEQFF.

This clonotype showed up just a few times. CDR3 sequence (DNA): TGTGCCAGCAGCTTTGAAGGGGGAGCCCAGCATTTT. Translated, it gives CASSFEGGAQHF. The V call is TRBV7-9, the J call TRBJ1-5; maybe TRBD1 (6 bases). The CDR3 is 12 residues long. The V gene's germline CDR1 is SEHNR and CDR2 FQNEAQ (reference sequence). V lost 3 bases to trimming and J lost 11 bases, with 11 bases between them. The whole variable domain, filled in from reference TRBV7-9 and TRBJ1-5, reads DTGVSQNPRHKITKRGQNVTFRCDPISEHNRLYWYRQTLGQGPEFLTYFQNEAQLEKSRLLSDRFSAERPKGSFSTLEIQRTEQGDSAMYLCASSFEGGAQHFGDGTRLSIL.

Ten or more counts support this clonotype. The chain has TRBV10-1 and TRBJ2-1; D is unclear. The V end lost 5 bases, the J end lost 8 bases, and 16 bases lay between the germline ends. The CDR3 is made up of 14 amino acids. CDR1 and CDR2 (germline): WNHNN, SYGVQD (reference sequence). CDR3 nucleotide sequence: TGCGCCAGCAGTCCGGGTCTGAGTTCCCATGAGCAGTTCTTC. It is translated as CASSPGLSSHEQFF.

This clonotype appeared many times. This sequence joins TRBV5-1 and TRBJ2-7; D may be TRBD1 (5 bases). V lost 0 bases to trimming and J lost 6 bases, with 13 bases between them. The CDR3 has 14 residues. CDR1 is SGHRS and CDR2 is YFSETQ in the germline V gene. CDR3 region: CASSLVQGKVEQYF. As DNA, the CDR3 is TGCGCCAGCAGCTTGGTCCAGGGTAAGGTCGAGCAGTACTTC.

The chain carries TRBV2 and TRBJ2-7; tentative D call: TRBD1 (6 bases). Trimming pared 0 bases from V and 3 bases from J, leaving 15 bases between. The CDR3 is 16 residues long. Germline CDR1 SNHLY, CDR2 FYNNEI. The CDR3 region has the DNA TGTGCCAGCAGTGAAGCGGGACAAATAAGGTACTACGAGCAGTACTTC. It codes for CASSEAGQIRYYEQYF.

This clonotype was seen only a few times. V is TRBV10-3 and J is TRBJ2-7, with no clear D. The CDR3 is 12 amino acids. V was clipped by 7 bases and J by 3 bases, with 10 bases between them. CDR1 is ENHRY and CDR2 is SYGVKD in the germline V gene. CDR3 sequence (DNA): TGTGCCATCACCAAGAGTAGCTACGAGCAGTACTTC. Translation gives CAITKSSYEQYF.

The chain joins TRBV6-1 to TRBJ1-2; weak D call: TRBD1 (5 bases). Per the germline V gene, CDR1 is MNHNS and CDR2 is SASEGT. V was shortened by 6 bases and J by 7 bases, with 18 bases between the two germline ends. CDR3 size: 14 residues. For the CDR3, the DNA is TGTGCCAGCAGCTTCAGGGTGGAAGGTCCTGGCTACACCTTC. Its protein is CASSFRVEGPGYTF.

This clonotype was counted between two and nine times. This rearrangement joins TRBV4-3 to TRBJ2-3; TRBD2 agrees at 10 bases. V shed 0 bases, J shed 5 bases, and the junction held 8 bases outside the gene matches. The germline V gene has CDR1 LGHNA and CDR2 YSLEER. This CDR3 has 17 residues. CDR3 region: CASSQDPASGSGDTQYF. CDR3 bases: TGCGCCAGCAGCCAAGATCCGGCTAGCGGGAGCGGAGATACGCAGTATTTT.

J is TRBJ2-1 and V is TRBV24-1; a possible D gene is TRBD2 (5 bases). The CDR3 has 15 residues. Germline V lookup: CDR1 KGHDR, CDR2 SFDVKD. Trimming cost V 6 bases and J 0 bases, with 11 bases left between them. CDR3 bases: TGTGCCACCAGTAGGGAAGGGAGCTCCTACAATGAGCAGTTCTTC. This translates into CATSREGSSYNEQFF.

This clonotype appeared a single time. The chain links TRBV7-2 to TRBJ2-3; 12 bases match TRBD2. Per the germline V gene, CDR1 is SGHTA and CDR2 is FQGNSA. The CDR3 sequence is 17 residues long. Trimming at V came to 2 bases and at J to 0 bases, leaving 3 bases not matched to a gene. The CDR3 coding sequence is TGTGCCAGCAGCTTATCGGGACTAGCGGGTAGCACAGATACGCAGTATTTT. Its translation is CASSLSGLAGSTDTQYF.

This chain joins TRBV7-2 and TRBJ2-1; D call uncertain. The germline CDR1 and CDR2 sequences are SGHTA and FQGNSA. CDR3 length equals 17 residues. V gave up 2 bases and J gave up 4 bases, with 18 bases separating them. CDR3 sequence: CASSLLAPGPKYNEQFF. The CDR3, as DNA: TGTGCCAGCAGCTTATTGGCCCCGGGTCCCAAATACAATGAGCAGTTCTTC.

This clonotype has only a few counts. The chain employs TRBV25-1 and TRBJ2-3; 7 positions agree with TRBD2. V shed 1 base and J 9 bases; nucleotides not matched to a gene: 4. Germline V lookup: CDR1 MGHDK, CDR2 SYGVNS. This CDR3 has 13 amino acids. CDR3 sequence reads: CASSEWIGRTQYF. CDR3 in DNA: TGTGCCAGCAGTGAATGGATCGGGAGGACGCAGTATTTT.

There are a few counts of this clonotype. The rearrangement links TRBV5-1 to TRBJ2-3, with 7 bases lining up with TRBD1. Germline V CDR1 and CDR2: SGHRS, YFSETQ. The CDR3 runs 17 residues. J gave up 2 bases and V 0 bases, and 9 bases lay outside the gene matches. The CDR3 reads CASSLVTPTGYTDTQYF. The CDR3 DNA reads TGCGCCAGCAGCTTGGTTACCCCGACAGGGTACACAGATACGCAGTATTTT.

A few counts support this clonotype. The V call is TRBV5-1, the J call TRBJ1-1; D is unclear. The CDR3 covers 14 residues. V dropped 4 bases and J dropped 4 bases, with 14 bases sitting between them. From germline, CDR1 is SGHRS and CDR2 YFSETQ. The CDR3 loop reads CASSPGVISTEAFF. CDR3 nucleotides: TGCGCCAGCAGCCCTGGGGTAATTAGCACTGAAGCTTTCTTT.

Here the CDR3 DNA reads TGTGCCACCAGTGACAGGGGAGGCTACGAGCAGTACTTC. This sequence encodes CATSDRGGYEQYF. The chain uses TRBV24-1 and TRBJ2-7; D may match TRBD1 or TRBD2 (6 bases each). Trimming pared 4 bases from V and 3 bases from J, leaving 9 bases between. CDR1 and CDR2 (germline): KGHDR, SFDVKD. The CDR3 spans 13 residues.

This clonotype occurred a few times. The chain couples TRBV6-1 to TRBJ2-1; D is ambiguous. CDR1 is MNHNS and CDR2 is SASEGT in the germline V gene. This CDR3 is built from 15 residues. V lost 6 bases and J 5 bases, leaving 17 bases between the germline ends. CDR3 sequence (DNA): TGTGCCAGCAGCCGAGCTTTTAAGATAAACAATGAGCAGTTCTTC. This encodes CASSRAFKINNEQFF.

This clonotype occurred a few times. The chain's CDR3 is CASSDRMNTGELFF. CDR3 nucleotides: TGTGCCAGCAGTGACAGGATGAACACCGGGGAGCTGTTTTTT. The rearrangement uses TRBV12-3 or TRBV12-4 and TRBJ2-2; D perhaps matches TRBD1 (6 bases). Trimming cost V 5 bases and J 1 base, with 8 bases left between them. The CDR3 has 14 residues.

The CDR3 is CASSLPSEGGQFF. CDR3 coding DNA: TGTGCCAGCTCACTCCCTAGTGAGGGGGGGCAGTTCTTC. The chain has TRBV18 and TRBJ2-1; either TRBD1 or TRBD2 may supply D (6 bases each). Germline lookup yields CDR1 KGHSH and CDR2 LQKENI. Deletions cut 4 bases from V and 12 bases from J, with 16 bases between. The CDR3 loop spans 13 amino acids.

This clonotype was observed a few times. The rearrangement links TRBV6-1 to TRBJ1-6; perhaps TRBD1 as D (5 bases). Germline V gene sequence: CDR1 MNHNS, CDR2 SASEGT. With 5 bases removed from V and 5 bases from J, the gap between germline ends came to 10 bases. This CDR3 region has 14 residues. CDR3 amino acids: CASSPPGHNSPLHF. In nucleotides, the CDR3 is TGTGCCAGCAGTCCGCCGGGACATAATTCACCCCTCCACTTT.

The gene calls are TRBV20-1 and TRBJ2-3; TRBD2 agrees at 10 bases. Per the germline V gene, CDR1 is DFQATT and CDR2 is SNEGSKA (reference sequence). This CDR3 is 14 amino acids long. The V and J ends lost 4 bases and 5 bases, in that order; junction bases with no gene match: 6. The CDR3: CSATLAGVRDTQYF. CDR3 DNA sequence: TGCAGTGCTACCCTAGCGGGAGTTAGAGATACGCAGTATTTT.

This clonotype was found a few times. The V and J genes are TRBV5-1 and TRBJ1-6; 9 nucleotides match TRBD1. The CDR3 contains 16 residues. V was clipped by 2 bases and J by 8 bases; unmatched bases: 8. In germline, CDR1 is SGHRS, CDR2 YFSETQ. The CDR3 loop reads CASSFGTGRVDSPLHF. In nucleotides, the CDR3 is TGCGCCAGCAGCTTCGGGACAGGGCGAGTGGATTCACCCCTCCACTTT.